This is a list of T cell receptor beta chains from one sample in a study of preoperative IRX-2 immunotherapy in early breast cancer. TCRdb's table, derived via immunoSEQ multiplex PCR, lists solely in-frame clones and lacks some. The sample includes about 740 clones, 70% to 85% of them seen just once. The material was tumor tissue, obtained after IRX-2 immunotherapy. The source is a human donor with breast cancer. CDR3s include the opening cysteine and the closing phenylalanine or tryptophan. D genes are given only for firm matches.

J gene	V gene	D gene	CDR3 DNA	CDR3 protein
TRBJ1-4	TRBV6-8	NA	TGTGCCAGCAGCGGGACCGTGAATAATGAAAAACTGTTTTTT	CASSGTVNNEKLFF